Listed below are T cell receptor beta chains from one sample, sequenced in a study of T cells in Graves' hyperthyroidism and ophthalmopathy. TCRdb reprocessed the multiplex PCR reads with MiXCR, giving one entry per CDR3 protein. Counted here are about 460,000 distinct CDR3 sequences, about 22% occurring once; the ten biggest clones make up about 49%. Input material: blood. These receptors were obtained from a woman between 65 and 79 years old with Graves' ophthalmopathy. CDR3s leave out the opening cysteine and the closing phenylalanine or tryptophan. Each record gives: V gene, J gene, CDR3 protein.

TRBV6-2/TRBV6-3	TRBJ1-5	ASSVIRGLSNQPQH
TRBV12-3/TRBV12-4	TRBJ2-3	ASSGSGNRDTQY
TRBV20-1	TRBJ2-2	SAKLAGRNTGELF
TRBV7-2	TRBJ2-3	ASSMGTGGRDTQY
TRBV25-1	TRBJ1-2	ASSDKRGLSYGYT
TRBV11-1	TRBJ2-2	ASSSTRRFTGELF
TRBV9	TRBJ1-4	ASSGKPARGDIREKLF
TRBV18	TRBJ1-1	ASSLIDTNTEAF
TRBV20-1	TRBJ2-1	SAHPLAGGAHNEQF
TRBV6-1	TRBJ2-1	ASSRNNEQF
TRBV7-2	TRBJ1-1	ASSLVHANTEAF
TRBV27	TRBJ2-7	ASSTGTSGSYEQY
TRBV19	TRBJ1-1	ASSIPGPGGTEAF
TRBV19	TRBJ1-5	ASSMGGQNQPQH
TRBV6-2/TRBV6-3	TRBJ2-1	ASSDRSGNPLEQF
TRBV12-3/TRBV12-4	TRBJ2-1	ASSTQGGSVQF
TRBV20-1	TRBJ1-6	SAILGRQSYNSPLH
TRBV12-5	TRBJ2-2	ASGLAKQGNTGELF
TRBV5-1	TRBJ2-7	ASSPSGGIYEQY
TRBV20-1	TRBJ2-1	SARRPGLAYNEQF
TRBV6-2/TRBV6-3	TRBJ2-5	ASTASGVETQY
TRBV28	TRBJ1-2	ASSSTRQGAGGYT
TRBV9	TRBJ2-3	ASSVVDYGTSLNTQY
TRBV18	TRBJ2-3	ASSPSLTGFTY
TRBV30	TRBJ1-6	AWSVSSPLH
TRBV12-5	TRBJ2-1	ASGSLSGLLTQF
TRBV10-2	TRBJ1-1	ASSKGSTMNTEAF
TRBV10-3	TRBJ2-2	AISESETGELF
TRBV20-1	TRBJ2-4	SARDPGGGTKNIQY
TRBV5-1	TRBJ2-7	ASSQIPGQGAREQY
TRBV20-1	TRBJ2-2	SATHPQGTGELF
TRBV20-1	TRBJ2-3	SARDSRTGRTDTQY
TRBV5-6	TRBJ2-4	ASSARTGGNIQY
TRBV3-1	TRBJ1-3	ASSQYGGNTIY
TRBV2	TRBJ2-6	ASSGGGRAGANVLT
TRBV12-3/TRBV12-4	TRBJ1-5	ASSPRRGRIQPQH
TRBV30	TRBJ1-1	AWTGVGDTEAF
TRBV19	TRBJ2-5	ASSIAPQGIGGETQY
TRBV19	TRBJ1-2	ASSVRDTPNYGYT
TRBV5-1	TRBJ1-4	ASSADSGNEKLF
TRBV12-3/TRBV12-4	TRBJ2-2	ASRLGGTNTGELF
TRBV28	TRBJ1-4	ASSGSANEKLF
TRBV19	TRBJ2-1	ASSIGGGASSYNEQF
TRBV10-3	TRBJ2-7	AISEGDRFSYEQY
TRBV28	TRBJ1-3	ASSTVAVGNTIY
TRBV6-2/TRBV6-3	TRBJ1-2	ASSYSARGYT
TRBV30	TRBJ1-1	AWRPRPTGTEAF
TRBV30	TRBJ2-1	AWSVRGPEQF
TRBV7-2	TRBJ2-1	ASSLVGGRRSRGQF
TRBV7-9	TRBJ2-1	ATIGTSGSSSSYNEQF
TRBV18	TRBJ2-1	ASSPPSRGSYNEQF
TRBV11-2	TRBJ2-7	ASSLDRREGPYEQY
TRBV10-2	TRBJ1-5	ASREGRNSNQPQH